The rows below give T cell receptor beta chains drawn from one sample of a study of cytomegalovirus exposure and HLA in healthy donors. The data were produced by immunoSEQ multiplex PCR, yet TCRdb's version contains in-frame clones alone and is incomplete. The table includes 100,000 to 150,000 clones, approximately 70% detected once. The sample consisted of PBMCs. All receptors come from a woman in her sixties in good health and CMV-seropositive. CDR3s include the opening cysteine and the closing phenylalanine or tryptophan. A D gene is named only where the DNA matches it firmly. Only some rows state a clone size, as once, few, many or a class for expanded clones.

v_gene	abundance	d_gene	j_gene	CDR3aa	CDR3nt
TRBV5-6	.	TRBD1	TRBJ2-7	CASSLAGQASYEQYF	TGTGCCAGCAGCTTGGCGGGACAGGCGTCCTACGAGCAGTACTTC
TRBV2	.	.	TRBJ1-5	CASSFAEPSISGQHF	TGTGCCAGCAGTTTTGCCGAACCGTCGATTAGTGGCCAGCATTTT
TRBV25-1	.	TRBD1	TRBJ2-1	CASSAVPGQHEQFF	TGTGCCAGCAGTGCAGTTCCGGGACAGCATGAGCAGTTCTTC
TRBV7-2	few	TRBD2	TRBJ2-7	CASSLLAGGLGYEQYF	TGTGCCAGCAGCTTACTAGCGGGGGGGCTCGGGTACGAGCAGTACTTC
TRBV6-5	few	.	TRBJ1-1	CASSYKGVTEAFF	TGTGCCAGCAGTTACAAGGGGGTTACTGAAGCTTTCTTT
TRBV15	once	TRBD1	TRBJ2-2	CATSKGTAETGELFF	TGTGCCACCAGCAAAGGGACAGCGGAGACCGGGGAGCTGTTTTTT
TRBV9	medium-sized	.	TRBJ1-2	CASSPQIGGNYGYTF	TGTGCCAGCAGCCCTCAGATCGGGGGGAACTATGGCTACACCTTC
TRBV9	.	.	TRBJ2-7	CASRFTGSYEQYF	TGTGCCAGCAGATTCACAGGTTCCTACGAGCAGTACTTC
TRBV2	.	TRBD2	TRBJ2-3	CASSGLAGGTDTQYF	TGTGCCAGCAGCGGACTAGCGGGGGGCACAGATACGCAGTATTTT
TRBV7-2	few	.	TRBJ2-5	CASSLVSLMETQYF	TGTGCCAGCAGCTTAGTTTCCCTAATGGAGACCCAGTACTTC
TRBV6-6	.	TRBD1	TRBJ1-1	CASSQGATEAFF	TGTGCCAGCAGTCAGGGGGCAACTGAAGCTTTCTTT
TRBV4-1	.	.	TRBJ2-5	CASSQDEEETQYF	TGCGCCAGCAGCCAAGATGAGGAAGAGACCCAGTACTTC
TRBV5-4	once	TRBD1	TRBJ1-2	CASRAGTGSPYGYTF	TGTGCCAGCAGGGCCGGGACAGGGTCCCCCTATGGCTACACCTTC
TRBV2	few	.	TRBJ1-5	CASSQTSQPQHF	TGTGCCAGCAGTCAAACGAGTCAGCCCCAGCATTTT
TRBV27	few	.	TRBJ2-2	CASSWAGRNTGELFF	TGTGCCAGCAGTTGGGCGGGGCGGAACACCGGGGAGCTGTTTTTT
TRBV5-1	.	TRBD1	TRBJ2-3	CASSLEDRGAQYF	TGCGCCAGCAGCTTGGAGGACAGGGGTGCGCAGTATTTT
TRBV4-1	.	TRBD1	TRBJ1-5	CASSQGLDRGTEQPQHF	TGCGCCAGCAGCCAAGGGTTGGACAGGGGTACAGAACAGCCCCAGCATTTT
TRBV18	.	.	TRBJ2-7	CASSLPGQPPYYEQYF	TGTGCCAGCTCACTCCCCGGACAGCCTCCTTACTACGAGCAGTACTTC
TRBV27	.	.	TRBJ2-1	CASSLRPAINEQFF	TGTGCCAGCAGTTTAAGGCCAGCGATCAATGAGCAGTTCTTC
TRBV9	.	.	TRBJ2-7	CASSVAGEYEQYF	TGTGCCAGCAGCGTAGCGGGGGAATACGAGCAGTACTTC
TRBV6-1	.	.	TRBJ1-5	CASSVRETGNQPQHF	TGTGCCAGCAGTGTGCGGGAGACTGGCAATCAGCCCCAGCATTTT
TRBV10-3	.	TRBD1	TRBJ2-5	CAIKGQGYTQETQYF	TGTGCCATCAAGGGACAGGGATATACCCAAGAGACCCAGTACTTC
TRBV7-9	once	TRBD1	TRBJ1-2	CASSLVEDRGYGYTF	TGTGCCAGCAGCTTAGTGGAGGACAGGGGTTATGGCTACACCTTC
TRBV7-8	.	.	TRBJ2-7	CASTLRGTYEQYF	TGTGCCAGCACTCTCCGAGGGACCTACGAGCAGTACTTC
TRBV6-1	.	TRBD2	TRBJ2-7	CASSRTASGSYEQYF	TGTGCCAGCAGTAGAACCGCTAGCGGGAGTTACGAGCAGTACTTC
TRBV27	.	TRBD2	TRBJ2-1	CASSLAGLEQFF	TGTGCCAGCAGTTTAGCGGGACTAGAGCAGTTCTTC
TRBV10-1	few	.	TRBJ1-1	CASSGSTGTEAFF	TGCGCCAGCAGTGGGTCGACTGGGACTGAAGCTTTCTTT
TRBV2	.	TRBD2	TRBJ2-5	CASRWTSGGQETQYF	TGTGCCAGCCGGTGGACTAGCGGGGGGCAGGAGACCCAGTACTTC
TRBV14	.	.	TRBJ1-1	CASTSLALNTEAFF	TGTGCCAGCACCTCACTAGCCTTGAACACTGAAGCTTTCTTT
TRBV11-1	few	.	TRBJ1-1	CASSSTGTEAFF	TGTGCCAGCAGCTCAACAGGGACTGAAGCTTTCTTT
TRBV5-1	.	TRBD1	TRBJ1-2	CASSLDRDGYTF	TGCGCCAGCAGCCTGGACAGGGACGGCTACACCTTC
TRBV4-1	many	TRBD1	TRBJ1-2	CASSLEPGQGYGYTF	TGCGCCAGCAGCCTCGAGCCGGGACAGGGCTATGGCTACACCTTC
TRBV5-1	.	.	TRBJ1-5	CASSLEPGYGNQPQHF	TGCGCCAGCAGCTTGGAACCGGGTTATGGCAATCAGCCCCAGCATTTT
TRBV4-2	.	TRBD2	TRBJ2-3	CASSQRLAGGQSTDTQYF	TGTGCCAGCAGCCAACGGCTAGCGGGGGGGCAGAGCACAGATACGCAGTATTTT
TRBV18	few	.	TRBJ1-1	CASSPAGVNTEAFF	TGTGCCAGCTCACCTGCAGGGGTGAACACTGAAGCTTTCTTT
TRBV7-3	once	TRBD1	TRBJ2-7	CASSLGGQGNDEQYF	TGTGCCAGCAGCTTGGGGGGACAGGGGAATGACGAGCAGTACTTC
TRBV11-2	.	.	TRBJ1-1	CASSQKSGARNTEAFF	TGTGCCAGCAGCCAGAAGTCGGGAGCTCGGAACACTGAAGCTTTCTTT
TRBV5-1	few	.	TRBJ2-4	CASSLGTSGNIQYF	TGCGCCAGCAGCTTGGGGACATCTGGAAACATTCAGTACTTC
TRBV6-5	.	.	TRBJ1-1	CASSYRAGTPNTEAFF	TGTGCCAGCAGTTATCGGGCCGGGACACCGAACACTGAAGCTTTCTTT
TRBV5-1	.	TRBD1	TRBJ1-3	CASSLAGGGNTIYF	TGCGCCAGCAGCTTGGCAGGGGGTGGAAACACCATATATTTT
TRBV27	.	.	TRBJ2-3	CASHTSDTQYF	TGTGCCAGCCACACCTCGGATACGCAGTATTTT
TRBV5-1	.	TRBD2	TRBJ2-2	CASLPGGLNTGELFF	TGCGCCAGCCTGCCGGGGGGGCTCAACACCGGGGAGCTGTTTTTT
TRBV4-1	.	.	TRBJ2-3	CASSQARGDYRAF	TGCGCCAGCAGCCAAGCCCGGGGGGATTACAGGGCTTTT
TRBV19	.	.	TRBJ1-2	CASTNQGLYGYTF	TGTGCCAGTACTAACCAGGGGCTGTATGGCTACACCTTC
TRBV5-4	.	.	TRBJ2-3	CASSLIGGSDTQYF	TGTGCCAGCAGCCTCATCGGGGGTTCGGATACGCAGTATTTT
TRBV11-3	.	.	TRBJ2-1	CASSLTGNEQFF	TGTGCCAGCAGCTTAACAGGGAATGAGCAGTTCTTC